These T cell receptor beta chains were read from a single sample in a study of shared clonotypes between healthy human individuals. Assay used: immunoSEQ multiplex PCR; TCRdb lists only in-frame clones, some missing. The table records over a million clones, around 95% of them present only once. Sample: naive CD4+ T cells sorted from blood. These receptors were collected from a man under 40 in good health. Both conserved end residues are part of each CDR3. The order of the fields is CDR3 protein, CDR3 DNA, clone size, D gene, J gene, V gene. D genes are given only for firm matches. Size is omitted from some rows. Given values are once, few, many or a class for expanded clones.

CDR3 protein: CASSPRGLAKETQYF
CDR3 DNA: TGTGCCAGCAGCCCCCGGGGGCTAGCCAAAGAGACCCAGTACTTC
clone size: .
D gene: .
J gene: TRBJ2-5
V gene: TRBV28

CDR3 protein: CASLEGAGYGYTF
CDR3 DNA: TGTGCCAGTTTGGAGGGGGCCGGCTATGGCTACACCTTC
clone size: .
D gene: TRBD1
J gene: TRBJ1-2
V gene: TRBV6-5

CDR3 protein: CASSLWPGTSGTSVGTGELFF
CDR3 DNA: TGTGCCAGCAGTTTATGGCCCGGGACTAGCGGGACATCCGTGGGAACCGGGGAGCTGTTTTTT
clone size: once
D gene: TRBD2
J gene: TRBJ2-2
V gene: TRBV28

CDR3 protein: CASSTRQGYYEQYF
CDR3 DNA: TGTGCCAGCAGCACCCGACAGGGATACTACGAGCAGTACTTC
clone size: .
D gene: TRBD1
J gene: TRBJ2-7
V gene: TRBV7-6

CDR3 protein: CASSVSAGPQYEQYF
CDR3 DNA: TGTGCCAGCAGTGTATCCGCGGGACCACAATACGAGCAGTACTTC
clone size: .
D gene: .
J gene: TRBJ2-7
V gene: TRBV2

CDR3 protein: CASSLYWQADAEQYF
CDR3 DNA: TGTGCCAGCAGCTTATACTGGCAGGCGGATGCCGAGCAGTACTTC
clone size: .
D gene: .
J gene: TRBJ2-7
V gene: TRBV7-2

CDR3 protein: CASSSGDQPQHF
CDR3 DNA: TGTGCCAGCTCTTCGGGGGATCAGCCCCAGCATTTT
clone size: .
D gene: .
J gene: TRBJ1-5
V gene: TRBV18

CDR3 protein: CASRARPTATWEQYF
CDR3 DNA: TGTGCCAGCAGGGCCAGACCGACAGCGACGTGGGAGCAGTACTTC
clone size: .
D gene: .
J gene: TRBJ2-7
V gene: TRBV28

CDR3 protein: CASSLAGEQPTDTQYF
CDR3 DNA: TGTGCCAGCAGCTTAGCGGGAGAGCAACCCACAGATACGCAGTATTTT
clone size: .
D gene: .
J gene: TRBJ2-3
V gene: TRBV7-9

CDR3 protein: CSGKTYNEQFF
CDR3 DNA: TGCAGTGGTAAAACCTACAATGAGCAGTTCTTC
clone size: .
D gene: .
J gene: TRBJ2-1
V gene: TRBV20-1

CDR3 protein: CASSQQDYQETQYF
CDR3 DNA: TGTGCCAGCAGCCAACAGGATTACCAAGAGACCCAGTACTTC
clone size: once
D gene: .
J gene: TRBJ2-5
V gene: TRBV11-2

CDR3 protein: CASSQDRARNQPQHF
CDR3 DNA: TGCGCCAGCAGCCAAGATCGGGCACGAAATCAGCCCCAGCATTTT
clone size: .
D gene: .
J gene: TRBJ1-5
V gene: TRBV4-1

CDR3 protein: CASSREMGLAGAETQYF
CDR3 DNA: TGTGCCAGTAGCCGGGAGATGGGACTAGCGGGAGCGGAGACCCAGTACTTC
clone size: .
D gene: TRBD2
J gene: TRBJ2-5
V gene: TRBV19

CDR3 protein: CASRERGRGSTGELFF
CDR3 DNA: TGTGCCAGCAGAGAAAGGGGACGGGGTAGCACCGGGGAGCTGTTTTTT
clone size: .
D gene: .
J gene: TRBJ2-2
V gene: TRBV27

CDR3 protein: CASSTATARSYNEQFF
CDR3 DNA: TGTGCCAGCAGTACCGCCACAGCACGCTCCTACAATGAGCAGTTCTTC
clone size: .
D gene: .
J gene: TRBJ2-1
V gene: TRBV28

CDR3 protein: CASSSSIGQLQYF
CDR3 DNA: TGTGCCAGCAGTTCTTCAATTGGACAGCTGCAGTACTTC
clone size: .
D gene: .
J gene: TRBJ2-7
V gene: TRBV27

CDR3 protein: CASRKDLYEQYF
CDR3 DNA: TGCGCCAGCAGGAAGGATCTCTACGAGCAGTACTTC
clone size: .
D gene: .
J gene: TRBJ2-7
V gene: TRBV5-1

CDR3 protein: CASSPDRDEQYF
CDR3 DNA: TGCGCCAGCAGCCCTGACAGGGACGAGCAGTACTTC
clone size: .
D gene: TRBD1
J gene: TRBJ2-7
V gene: TRBV5-1